This T cell receptor (beta chain) emerged from a study of T cell repertoires in cytomegalovirus infection. The V gene end was trimmed by 3 bases and the J gene end by 2 bases; junction bases not matched to a gene: 8. The length of the CDR3 is 16 residues. The V gene's germline CDR1 is SGHAT and CDR2 FQNNGV. About this clonotype: Its antigen is not known.

MiXCR, run by TCRdb on the reads, gives a single entry per CDR3 protein. The sample has roughly 700,000 distinct CDR3 sequences; around 30% are singletons. The sequence came from a human donor in good health (CMV status not recorded). Some clones in this sample may be carry-over from other donors' samples. This specimen consisted of cultured PBMCs, obtained from culture after CMV antigen stimulation. V gene TRBV11-2 combines with J gene TRBJ2-5, with TRBD2 matching over 8 bases. In DNA form, the CDR3 reads TGTGCCAGCAGCTTCACGTTAGCGGGATCACAAGAGACCCAGTACTTC. Translated: CASSFTLAGSQETQYF.